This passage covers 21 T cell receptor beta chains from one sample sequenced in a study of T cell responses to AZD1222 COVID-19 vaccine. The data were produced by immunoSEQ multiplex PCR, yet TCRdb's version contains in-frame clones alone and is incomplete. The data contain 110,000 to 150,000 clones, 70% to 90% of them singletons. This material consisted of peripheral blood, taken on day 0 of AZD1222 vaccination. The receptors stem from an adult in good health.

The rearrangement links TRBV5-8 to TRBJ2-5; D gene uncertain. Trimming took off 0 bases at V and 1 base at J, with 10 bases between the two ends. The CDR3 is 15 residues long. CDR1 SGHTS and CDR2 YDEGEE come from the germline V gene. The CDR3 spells CASSLVQPVQETQYF. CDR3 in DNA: TGTGCCAGCAGCTTGGTCCAGCCAGTCCAAGAGACCCAGTACTTC.

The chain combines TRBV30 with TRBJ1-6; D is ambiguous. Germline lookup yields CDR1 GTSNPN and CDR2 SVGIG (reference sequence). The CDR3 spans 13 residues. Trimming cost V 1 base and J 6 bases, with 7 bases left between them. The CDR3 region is CAWSAGPNSPLHF. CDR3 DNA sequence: TGTGCCTGGAGTGCAGGACCTAATTCACCCCTCCACTTT.

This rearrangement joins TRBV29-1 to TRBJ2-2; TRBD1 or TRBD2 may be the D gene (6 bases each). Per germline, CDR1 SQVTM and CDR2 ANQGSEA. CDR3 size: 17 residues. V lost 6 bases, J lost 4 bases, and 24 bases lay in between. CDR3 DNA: TGCAGCGTGGTCGGGGGTGGACCCAGGGGAGGCACCGGGGAGCTGTTTTTT. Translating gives CSVVGGGPRGGTGELFF.

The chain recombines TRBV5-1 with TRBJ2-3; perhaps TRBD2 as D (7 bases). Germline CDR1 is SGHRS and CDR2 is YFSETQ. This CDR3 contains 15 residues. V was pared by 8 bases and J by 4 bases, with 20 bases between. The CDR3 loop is CARRSEGGGPDTQYF. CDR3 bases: TGCGCCAGGCGTAGCGAGGGAGGGGGGCCAGATACGCAGTATTTT.

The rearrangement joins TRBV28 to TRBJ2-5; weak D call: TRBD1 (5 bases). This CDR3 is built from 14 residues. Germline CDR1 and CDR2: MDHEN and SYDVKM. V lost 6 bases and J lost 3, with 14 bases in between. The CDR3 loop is CASSRRESEETQYF. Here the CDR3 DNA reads TGTGCCAGCAGCCGCAGGGAATCCGAAGAGACCCAGTACTTC.

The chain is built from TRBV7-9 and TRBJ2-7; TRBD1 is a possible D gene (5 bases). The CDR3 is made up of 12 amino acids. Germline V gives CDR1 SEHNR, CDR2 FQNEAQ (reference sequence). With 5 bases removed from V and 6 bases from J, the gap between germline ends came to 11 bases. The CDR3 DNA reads TGTGCCAGCAGCCTAGGGGCAATCGAGCAGTACTTC. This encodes CASSLGAIEQYF.

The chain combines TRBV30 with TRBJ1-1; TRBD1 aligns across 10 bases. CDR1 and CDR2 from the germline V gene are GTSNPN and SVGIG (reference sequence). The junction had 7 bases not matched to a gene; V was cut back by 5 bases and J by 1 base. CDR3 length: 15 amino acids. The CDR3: CAWDRGRKENTEAFF. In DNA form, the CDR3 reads TGTGCCTGGGACAGGGGGCGGAAAGAGAACACTGAAGCTTTCTTT. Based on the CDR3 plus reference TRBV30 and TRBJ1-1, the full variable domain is SQTIHQWPATLVQPVGSPLSLECTVEGTSNPNLYWYRQAAGRGLQLLFYSVGIGQISSEVPQNLSASRPQDRQFILSSKKLLLSDSGFYLCAWDRGRKENTEAFFGQGTRLTVV.

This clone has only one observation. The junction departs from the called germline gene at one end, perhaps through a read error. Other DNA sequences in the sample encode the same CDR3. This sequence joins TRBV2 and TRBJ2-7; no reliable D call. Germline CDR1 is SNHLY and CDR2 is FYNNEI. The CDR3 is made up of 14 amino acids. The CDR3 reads CASSEDQYLFEQYF. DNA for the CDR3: TGTGCCAGCAGCGAAGATCAATACCTTTTCGAGCAGTACTTC.

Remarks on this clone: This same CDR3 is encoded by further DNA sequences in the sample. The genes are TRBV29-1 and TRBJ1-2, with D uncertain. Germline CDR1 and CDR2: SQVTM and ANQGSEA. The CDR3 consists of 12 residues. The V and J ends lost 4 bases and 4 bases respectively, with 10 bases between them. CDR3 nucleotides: TGCAGCGTTGCTGGTACGGTCTATGGCTACACCTTC. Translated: CSVAGTVYGYTF.

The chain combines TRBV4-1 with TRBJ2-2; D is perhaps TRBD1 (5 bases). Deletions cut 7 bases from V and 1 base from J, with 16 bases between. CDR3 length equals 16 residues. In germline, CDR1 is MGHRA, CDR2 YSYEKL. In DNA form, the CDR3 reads TGCGCCAGCAAGGGTCAAACAGGAAAGAACACCGGGGAGCTGTTTTTT. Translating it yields CASKGQTGKNTGELFF.

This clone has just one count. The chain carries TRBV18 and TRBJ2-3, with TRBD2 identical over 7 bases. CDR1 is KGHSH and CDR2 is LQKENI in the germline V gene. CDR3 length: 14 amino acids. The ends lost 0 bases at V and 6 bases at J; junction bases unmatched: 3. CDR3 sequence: CASSPPTREDTQYF. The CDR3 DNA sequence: TGTGCCAGCTCACCACCGACGCGGGAGGATACGCAGTATTTT.

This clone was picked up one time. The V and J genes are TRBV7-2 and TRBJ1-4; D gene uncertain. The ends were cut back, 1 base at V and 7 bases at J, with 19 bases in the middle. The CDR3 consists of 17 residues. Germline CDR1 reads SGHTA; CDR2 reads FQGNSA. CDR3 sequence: CASSLDPWEAGSEKLFF. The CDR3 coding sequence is TGTGCCAGCAGCTTAGACCCCTGGGAGGCCGGGAGTGAAAAACTGTTTTTT.

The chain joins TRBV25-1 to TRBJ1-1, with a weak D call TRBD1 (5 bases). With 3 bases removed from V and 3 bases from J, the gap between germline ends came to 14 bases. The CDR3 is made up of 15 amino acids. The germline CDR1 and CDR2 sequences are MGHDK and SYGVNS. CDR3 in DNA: TGTGCCAGCAGTGATCCGGGCCGAGGGGACACTGAAGCTTTCTTT. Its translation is CASSDPGRGDTEAFF.

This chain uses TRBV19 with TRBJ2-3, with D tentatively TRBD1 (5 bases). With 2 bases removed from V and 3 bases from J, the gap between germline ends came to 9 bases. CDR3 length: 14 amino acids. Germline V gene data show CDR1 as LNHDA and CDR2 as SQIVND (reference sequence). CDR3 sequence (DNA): TGTGCCAGTAGTATAAGGGGCCGGACAGATACGCAGTATTTT. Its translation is CASSIRGRTDTQYF.

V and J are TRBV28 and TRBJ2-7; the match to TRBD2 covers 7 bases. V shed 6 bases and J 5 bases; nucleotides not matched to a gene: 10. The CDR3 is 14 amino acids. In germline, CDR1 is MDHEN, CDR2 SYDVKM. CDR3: CASSLTWGGNEQYF. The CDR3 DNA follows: TGTGCCAGCAGCTTGACCTGGGGGGGGAACGAGCAGTACTTC. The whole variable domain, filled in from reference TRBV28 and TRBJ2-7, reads DVKVTQSSRYLVKRTGEKVFLECVQDMDHENMFWYRQDPGLGLRLIYFSYDVKMKEKGDIPEGYSVSREKKERFSLILESASTNQTSMYLCASSLTWGGNEQYFGPGTRLTVT.

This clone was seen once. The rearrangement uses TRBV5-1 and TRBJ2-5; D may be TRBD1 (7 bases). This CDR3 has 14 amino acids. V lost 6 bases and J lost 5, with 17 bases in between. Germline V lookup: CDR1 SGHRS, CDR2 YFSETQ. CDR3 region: CASTPGGDSETQYF. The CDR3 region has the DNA TGCGCCAGCACCCCTGGCGGGGACAGTGAGACCCAGTACTTC.

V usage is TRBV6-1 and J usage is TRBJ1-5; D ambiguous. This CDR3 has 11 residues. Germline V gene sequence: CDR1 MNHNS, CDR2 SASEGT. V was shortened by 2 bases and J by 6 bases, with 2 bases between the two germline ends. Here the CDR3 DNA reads TGTGCCAGCAGTGAATTTCAGCCCCAGCATTTT. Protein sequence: CASSEFQPQHF.

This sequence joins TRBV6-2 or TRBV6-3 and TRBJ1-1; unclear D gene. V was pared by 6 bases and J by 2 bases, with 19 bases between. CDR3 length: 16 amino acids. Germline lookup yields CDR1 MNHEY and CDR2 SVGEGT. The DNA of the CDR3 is TGTGCCAGCAGCCCTGTGGCCGGGCCCTCAAACACTGAAGCTTTCTTT. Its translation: CASSPVAGPSNTEAFF.

The CDR3 sequence: CASRGTGGQPQHF. In DNA, the CDR3 is TGTGCCAGCAGGGGGACAGGGGGGCAGCCCCAGCATTTT. The V gene is TRBV2, the J gene TRBJ1-5, with 11 bases identical to TRBD1. The J segment lost 7 bases and the V segment lost 6 bases, leaving 2 bases of the junction unmatched. Germline assignment: CDR1 SNHLY and CDR2 FYNNEI. The CDR3 sequence is 13 residues long.

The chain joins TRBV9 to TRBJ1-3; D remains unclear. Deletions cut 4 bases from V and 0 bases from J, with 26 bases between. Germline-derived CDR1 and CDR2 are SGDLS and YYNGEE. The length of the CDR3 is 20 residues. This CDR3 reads CASSRNAPPGSGSSGNTIYF. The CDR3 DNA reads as TGTGCCAGCAGCCGTAATGCCCCCCCTGGCTCCGGGTCCTCTGGAAACACCATATATTTT.

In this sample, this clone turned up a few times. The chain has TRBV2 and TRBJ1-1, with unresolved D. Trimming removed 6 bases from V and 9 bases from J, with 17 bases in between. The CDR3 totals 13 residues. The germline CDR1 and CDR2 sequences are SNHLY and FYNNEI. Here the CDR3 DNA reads TGTGCCAGCAGGGTACAACTTCCCTCTCAAGCTTTCTTT. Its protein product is CASRVQLPSQAFF.